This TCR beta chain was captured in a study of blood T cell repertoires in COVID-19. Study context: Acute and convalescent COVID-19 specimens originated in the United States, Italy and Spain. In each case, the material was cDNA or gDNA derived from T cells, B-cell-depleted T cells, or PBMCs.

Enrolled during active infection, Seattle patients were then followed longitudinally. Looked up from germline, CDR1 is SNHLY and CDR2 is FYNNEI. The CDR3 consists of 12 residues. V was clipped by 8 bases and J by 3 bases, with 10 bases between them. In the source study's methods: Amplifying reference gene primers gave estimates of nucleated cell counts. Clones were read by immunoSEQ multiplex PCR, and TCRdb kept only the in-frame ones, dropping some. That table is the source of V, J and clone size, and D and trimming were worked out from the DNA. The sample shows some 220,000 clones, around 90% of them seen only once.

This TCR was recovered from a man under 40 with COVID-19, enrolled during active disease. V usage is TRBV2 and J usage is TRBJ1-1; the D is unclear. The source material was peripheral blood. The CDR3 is CASERRDTEAFF. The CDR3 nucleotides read TGTGCCAGCGAGAGGAGGGACACTGAAGCTTTCTTT.